This TCR beta chain emerged from a study of TIL therapy for anti-PD-1-resistant metastatic lung cancer. Overall study context: Median tumor mutation burden was about 1.5 mutations per megabase.

Germline V gene lookup returns CDR1 SNHLY and CDR2 FYNNEI. V was pared by 5 bases and J by 9 bases, with 10 bases between. The CDR3 has 11 residues. This clone was seen a few times. This was the immunoSEQ v3 assay. Generated by immunoSEQ multiplex PCR, the TCRdb table keeps only in-frame clones and is missing some. The table shows around 6,700 clones, with about 63% occurring only once. Time point given: pre-treatment sample, taken before nivolumab and TIL therapy. Most excised metastases sampled were pleural nodules or supraclavicular lymph nodes. V usage is TRBV2 and J usage is TRBJ1-2, with D uncertain. The material was tumor tissue, obtained at baseline. The sequence came from a person aged 25 to 85 with non-small cell lung cancer. The DNA of the CDR3 is TGTGCCAGCAGTTACCAGGCTAGCTACACCTTC. It translates to CASSYQASYTF. The full variable domain, rest sourced from reference TRBV2 and TRBJ1-2, is EPEVTQTPSHQVTQMGQEVILRCVPISNHLYFYWYRQILGQKVEFLVSFYNNEISEKSEIFDDQFSVERPDGSNFTLKIRSTKLEDSAMYFCASSYQASYTFGSGTRLTVV.